Presented here are 32 T cell receptor beta chains from one specimen sequenced in a study of beta chain features in type 1 diabetes. Findings and limits, study-wide: A moderate, significant TCRB CDR3 shortening appeared in type 1 diabetes across four CD4+ subsets.

These receptors are not linked to any known antigen. Expressed TCRB transcripts were sequenced because the isolated RNA had all been reverse transcribed beforehand. The assay was immunoSEQ multiplex PCR, and TCRdb's table has in-frame clones only and misses some. In the table there are some 120,000 clones, 15% to 20% of which are singletons. Specimen: central memory CD4+ T cells from blood. The source of these receptors is a man aged 18 to 30 with type 1 diabetes.

The genes are TRBV2 and TRBJ1-1; D is unclear. CDR3 length equals 15 residues. V was cut by 7 bases and J by 3 bases, with 18 bases left in between. Germline CDR1 is SNHLY and CDR2 is FYNNEI. In DNA form, the CDR3 reads TGTGCCAGCACCGACCTCAATTCCTTCTACACTGAAGCTTTCTTT. Amino acids: CASTDLNSFYTEAFF.

This clone has more than one count but fewer than ten. V is TRBV10-3 and J is TRBJ2-5; the match to TRBD1 covers 7 bases. Per germline, CDR1 ENHRY and CDR2 SYGVKD. CDR3 length: 13 amino acids. V dropped 9 bases and J dropped 4; count of bases not matched to a gene: 8. The CDR3 protein is CAMRGGRGETQYF. The CDR3 DNA reads as TGTGCCATGCGAGGGGGCCGGGGAGAGACCCAGTACTTC.

The rearrangement links TRBV30 to TRBJ1-4; no definite D call. V lost 0 bases and J 0 bases, leaving 11 bases between the germline ends. The CDR3 runs 16 residues. The germline CDR1 and CDR2 sequences are GTSNPN and SVGIG (reference sequence). In DNA, the CDR3 is TGTGCCTGGAGTGTACCGCCCAGCGCAACTAATGAAAAACTGTTTTTT. Protein sequence: CAWSVPPSATNEKLFF.

The rearrangement joins TRBV5-6 to TRBJ2-4; the D is unclear. V was trimmed by 4 bases and J by 10 bases, leaving 15 bases between them. The length of the CDR3 is 13 residues. Germline V gene sequence: CDR1 SGHDT, CDR2 YYEEEE. The CDR3 here is CASSVVGPGIQYF. The CDR3 region has the DNA TGTGCCAGCAGCGTCGTAGGCCCGGGTATTCAGTACTTC.

This clone was seen more than once but under ten times. The CDR3: CASSGLNTDTQYF. CDR3 DNA: TGTGCCAGCAGCGGTCTTAACACAGATACGCAGTATTTT. This sequence joins TRBV9 and TRBJ2-3; D call uncertain. The CDR3 is made up of 13 amino acids. Germline CDR1 reads SGDLS; CDR2 reads YYNGEE. The V end lost 3 bases, the J end lost 2 bases, and 7 bases lay between the germline ends.

The V and J genes are TRBV30 and TRBJ1-2; D unclear. The CDR3 length is 12 residues. Germline values: CDR1 GTSNPN, CDR2 SVGIG (reference sequence). The CDR3 loop is CALDPRNYGYTF. The CDR3 DNA follows: TGTGCTCTAGACCCCAGGAACTATGGCTACACCTTC. Filled out from reference TRBV30 and TRBJ1-2, the complete variable domain reads SQTIHQWPATLVQPVGSPLSLECTVEGTSNPNLYWYRQAAGRGLQLLFYSVGIGQISSEVPQNLSASRPQDRQFILSSKKLLLSDSGFYLCALDPRNYGYTFGSGTRLTVV.

This clone was counted a few times. The chain is built from TRBV30 and TRBJ1-1; TRBD1 might be the D (5 bases). The CDR3 length is 14 residues. Germline V CDR1 and CDR2: GTSNPN, SVGIG (reference sequence). V lost 0 bases and J 0 bases, leaving 8 bases between the germline ends. The CDR3 reads CAWSVDSMNTEAFF. The DNA for the CDR3 is TGTGCCTGGAGTGTCGACAGCATGAACACTGAAGCTTTCTTT.

This clone was seen a handful of times. V is TRBV29-1 and J is TRBJ2-7; 7 nucleotides agree with TRBD1. CDR3 size: 12 residues. V lost 7 bases to trimming and J lost 4 bases; unmatched junction nucleotides: 7. Germline V gene sequence: CDR1 SQVTM, CDR2 ANQGSEA. The DNA of the CDR3 is TGCAGCGCCTCGGACAGGTTTTACGAGCAGTACTTC. Translated, it gives CSASDRFYEQYF.

This clone has only a few counts. The CDR3, as DNA: TGTGCCAGCAGGACAACAGGGTACGATGAGCAGTTCTTC. It specifies CASRTTGYDEQFF. The chain recombines TRBV7-2 with TRBJ2-1, with D maybe TRBD1 (6 bases). CDR1 is SGHTA, CDR2 FQGNSA, per germline. The CDR3 sequence is 13 residues long. Trimming removed 6 bases at V and 8 bases at J, with 14 bases between.

Concerning this clone: One junction end disagrees with the germline gene, perhaps due to a read error. CDR3 bases: TGTGCCAGCAGCCTAACCGGGACTAGCAAGGTCTTC. Protein: CASSLTGTSKVF. The V and J genes are TRBV7-6 and TRBJ2-1; 9 positions agree with TRBD2. The germline V gene has CDR1 SGHVS and CDR2 FNYEAQ. The CDR3 sequence is 12 residues long.

In DNA form, the CDR3 reads TGTGCCAGCAGAGGAAACAGGGGGCGTAGAAATGAGCAGTTCTTC. This encodes CASRGNRGRRNEQFF. The chain combines TRBV11-2 with TRBJ2-1; 9 positions match TRBD1. Germline values: CDR1 SGHAT, CDR2 FQNNGV. This CDR3 contains 15 residues. The ends lost 6 bases at V and 7 bases at J; junction bases unmatched: 10.

The gene calls are TRBV29-1 and TRBJ2-7; 12 bases align to TRBD2. The CDR3 is 15 residues long. Germline V lookup: CDR1 SQVTM, CDR2 ANQGSEA. The trim removed 6 bases at V and 5 bases at J, leaving 11 bases unmatched. This CDR3 reads CSVDGLAGGIHEQYF. In nucleotides, the CDR3 is TGCAGCGTCGATGGGCTAGCGGGAGGGATTCACGAGCAGTACTTC.

This chain links TRBV27 with TRBJ1-4; D gene uncertain. Trimming took 0 bases from V and 10 from J, leaving 12 bases between them. The germline V gene has CDR1 MNHEY and CDR2 SMNVEV (reference sequence). The CDR3 extends over 14 amino acids. CDR3 residues: CASSLSGGEAKLFF. The CDR3 DNA reads as TGTGCCAGCAGTTTATCCGGCGGGGAGGCAAAACTGTTTTTT.

The V and J genes are TRBV7-2 and TRBJ2-3; 11 bases match TRBD1. The J segment lost 5 bases and the V segment lost 4 bases, leaving 5 bases of the junction unmatched. The CDR3 covers 15 residues. Germline lookup yields CDR1 SGHTA and CDR2 FQGNSA. CDR3 sequence (DNA): TGTGCCAGCAGCTCCCGGACAGGGGGCATAGATACGCAGTATTTT. Its protein product is CASSSRTGGIDTQYF. Variable domain in full (rest from reference TRBV7-2 and TRBJ2-3): GAGVSQSPSNKVTEKGKDVELRCDPISGHTALYWYRQSLGQGLEFLIYFQGNSAPDKSGLPSDRFSAERTGGSVSTLTIQRTQQEDSAVYLCASSSRTGGIDTQYFGPGTRLTVL.

The chain combines TRBV21-1 with TRBJ2-5; the table names TRBD2, a call not compared with the DNA. TRBV21-1 is noted as a pseudogene. The CDR3 length is 17 residues. The CDR3 loop reads CASSKVLAGGRGETQYF. CDR3 DNA sequence: TGTGCCAGCAGCAAAGTGCTAGCGGGAGGCCGAGGGGAGACCCAGTACTTC.

This clone has just a few counts. The chain joins TRBV5-5 to TRBJ2-7; tentative D call: TRBD1 (6 bases). There are 13 residues in the CDR3. Germline-derived CDR1 and CDR2 are SGHKS and YYEKEE (reference sequence). Trimming cost V 4 bases and J 4 bases, with 12 bases left between them. This CDR3 is CASSPKTGYEQYF. The CDR3 nucleotides are TGTGCCAGCAGCCCGAAGACAGGTTACGAGCAGTACTTC.

The chain has TRBV9 and TRBJ2-2, with 7 bases that match TRBD2. The germline V gene encodes CDR1 SGDLS and CDR2 YYNGEE. The CDR3 consists of 16 residues. Trimming at V came to 4 bases and at J to 4 bases, leaving 10 bases not matched to a gene. CDR3 loop: CASSPSPWGGTGELFF. CDR3 nucleotides: TGTGCCAGCAGCCCCTCCCCTTGGGGGGGCACCGGGGAGCTGTTTTTT.

This sequence joins TRBV5-1 and TRBJ2-5; TRBD1 or TRBD2 may be the D gene (5 bases each). In germline, CDR1 is SGHRS, CDR2 YFSETQ. The ends were cut back, 4 bases at V and 4 bases at J, with 20 bases in the middle. The CDR3 runs to 16 residues. CDR3 sequence reads: CASSPAGQPQGETQYF. Written as DNA, the CDR3 is TGCGCCAGCAGCCCTGCGGGTCAGCCGCAGGGAGAGACCCAGTACTTC.

V is TRBV6-6 and J is TRBJ2-7; D is tentatively TRBD1 or TRBD2 (5 bases each). Per germline, CDR1 MNHNY and CDR2 SVGAGI (reference sequence). V was trimmed by 0 bases and J by 2 bases, leaving 11 bases between them. There are 15 residues in the CDR3. The CDR3 is CASSYSTGPTYEQYF. The CDR3 DNA follows: TGTGCCAGCAGTTACTCCACGGGGCCTACCTACGAGCAGTACTTC.

This clone was seen at least ten times. Other DNA sequences in this specimen translate into the identical CDR3. CDR3 sequence: CSAPNYGYTF. The CDR3 DNA sequence: TGCAGTGCTCCCAACTATGGCTACACCTTC. The chain has TRBV20-1 and TRBJ1-2; D unclear. Germline V gives CDR1 DFQATT, CDR2 SNEGSKA (reference sequence). The CDR3 loop spans 10 amino acids. V was cut by 5 bases and J by 2 bases, with 3 bases left in between.

This clone was seen only a few times. The chain has TRBV9 and TRBJ1-1; D remains unclear. The V end was cut by 3 bases, the J end by 3 bases, with 12 bases between. CDR1 is SGDLS and CDR2 is YYNGEE in the germline V gene. The CDR3 sequence is 14 residues long. This CDR3 is CASSAGSMDTEAFF. DNA for the CDR3: TGTGCCAGCAGCGCCGGGTCGATGGACACTGAAGCTTTCTTT.

The chain joins TRBV9 to TRBJ2-1; 8 positions match TRBD2. This CDR3 is built from 16 residues. CDR1 and CDR2 from the germline V gene are SGDLS and YYNGEE. The V and J ends lost 3 bases and 0 bases, in that order; junction bases with no gene match: 5. This CDR3 is CASSGSGVSSYNEQFF. The CDR3 region has the DNA TGTGCCAGCAGCGGTAGCGGGGTGAGCTCCTACAATGAGCAGTTCTTC.

The rearrangement links TRBV29-1 to TRBJ1-1; perhaps TRBD1 as D (5 bases). This CDR3 has 13 residues. V was pared by 4 bases and J by 6 bases, with 15 bases between. Germline CDR1 is SQVTM and CDR2 is ANQGSEA. The CDR3 spells CSVVGTESSEAFF. The CDR3 DNA reads TGCAGCGTTGTAGGGACGGAGTCTTCTGAAGCTTTCTTT.

The chain combines TRBV27 with TRBJ1-2; tentatively, D is TRBD1 (6 bases). The V and J ends lost 0 bases and 6 bases respectively, with 11 bases between them. This CDR3 has 14 residues. The germline V gene encodes CDR1 MNHEY and CDR2 SMNVEV (reference sequence). CDR3 loop: CASSLSGTFNGYTF. The CDR3 DNA reads TGTGCCAGCAGTTTATCGGGGACATTCAATGGCTACACCTTC.

This chain links TRBV30 with TRBJ2-3; no reliable D call. The V gene lost 1 base and the J gene lost 2 bases, with 13 bases spanning the gap. This CDR3 is 15 amino acids long. CDR1 is GTSNPN and CDR2 is SVGIG in the germline V gene (reference sequence). Written as DNA, the CDR3 is TGTGCCTGGAGTGAGGGCTTTCTGACCACAGATACGCAGTATTTT. This translates into CAWSEGFLTTDTQYF.

This clone was detected many times. The chain recombines TRBV11-3 with TRBJ2-3, with no clear D. V lost 4 bases, J lost 2 bases, and 10 bases lay in between. The germline CDR1 and CDR2 sequences are SGHNT and YENEEA. The CDR3 spans 14 residues. CDR3: CASSSQGHTDTQYF. The CDR3 nucleotides read TGTGCCAGCAGCTCTCAAGGGCACACAGATACGCAGTATTTT.

The chain links TRBV27 to TRBJ1-2, with 9 bases aligning to TRBD1. The CDR3 totals 15 residues. CDR1 and CDR2 from the germline V gene are MNHEY and SMNVEV (reference sequence). With 6 bases clipped from V and 3 bases from J, the junction kept 8 bases outside the gene matches. CDR3 protein: CASSNPGQGDYGYTF. CDR3 sequence (DNA): TGTGCCAGCAGCAATCCGGGACAGGGCGACTATGGCTACACCTTC.

This clone has just a few counts. The gene calls are TRBV7-9 and TRBJ2-7; D uncertain. This CDR3 has 12 residues. V was pared by 5 bases and J by 4 bases, with 9 bases between. In germline, CDR1 is SEHNR, CDR2 FQNEAQ (reference sequence). The CDR3 coding sequence is TGTGCCAGCAGCCAATCTCAGTACGAGCAGTACTTC. Its translation is CASSQSQYEQYF.

This clone was detected a few times. The chain combines TRBV6-5 with TRBJ2-5, with D perhaps being TRBD1 or TRBD2 (5 bases each). CDR3 length: 16 amino acids. Germline values: CDR1 MNHEY, CDR2 SVGAGI. V was trimmed by 2 bases and J by 2 bases, leaving 15 bases between them. CDR3 protein: CASSYREGRGQETQYF. In DNA form, the CDR3 reads TGTGCCAGCAGTTACAGAGAGGGAAGGGGACAAGAGACCCAGTACTTC.

The rearrangement joins TRBV29-1 to TRBJ1-5, with D perhaps TRBD1 (5 bases). With 7 bases removed from V and 8 bases from J, the gap between germline ends came to 18 bases. The CDR3 is made up of 13 amino acids. Germline assignment: CDR1 SQVTM and CDR2 ANQGSEA. The CDR3 region is CSAARDRSEPQHF. The CDR3 bases are TGCAGCGCCGCCCGGGACCGTTCAGAGCCCCAGCATTTT.

V and J are TRBV19 and TRBJ2-2; a weak D match, TRBD1 (6 bases). The germline V gene has CDR1 LNHDA and CDR2 SQIVND (reference sequence). The CDR3 contains 19 residues. Trimming took 5 bases from V and 2 from J, leaving 24 bases between them. The CDR3 reads CASSSRWDTPLSNTGELFF. The CDR3 DNA sequence: TGTGCCAGTAGTTCCCGCTGGGACACCCCGCTCTCTAACACCGGGGAGCTGTTTTTT.

J is TRBJ1-2 and V is TRBV14; perhaps TRBD1 as D (6 bases). V shed 4 bases and J shed 7 bases, with 13 bases lying between them. Germline CDR1 and CDR2: SGHDN and FVKESK. This CDR3 has 13 amino acids. The CDR3 is CASSRAEGGGYTF. Here the CDR3 DNA reads TGTGCCAGCAGCCGGGCGGAAGGGGGTGGCTACACCTTC. Complete variable domain (other parts from reference TRBV14 and TRBJ1-2): EAGVTQFPSHSVIEKGQTVTLRCDPISGHDNLYWYRRVMGKEIKFLLHFVKESKQDESGMPNNRFLAERTGGTYSTLKVQPAELEDSGVYFCASSRAEGGGYTFGSGTRLTVV.